This T cell receptor (beta chain) was sequenced for a study of T cells in Graves' hyperthyroidism and ophthalmopathy. As regards this clonotype: One base away lies a much larger clone, so this may be a sequencing read error.

CDR1 is KGHSH, CDR2 LQKENI, per germline. V gave up 2 bases and J gave up 0 bases, with 8 bases separating them. The CDR3 loop spans 14 amino acids. Authors of the study amplified TCR beta CDR3 regions from RNA transcripts. Carried out on the TCR CDR3, a first-round RT-PCR used the HTBI primer set. TCRdb reprocessed the multiplex PCR reads with MiXCR, giving one entry per CDR3 protein. The data hold roughly 200,000 distinct CDR3 sequences, with around 17% observed a single time. The chain carries TRBV18 and TRBJ2-7; D not resolved. The sample consisted of blood. This receptor was obtained from a middle-aged man with Graves' hyperthyroidism. This CDR3 reads CASSPSRSSYEQYF. In nucleotides, the CDR3 is TGTGCCAGCTCACCATCGCGGAGCTCCTACGAGCAGTACTTC.